This note documents a single T cell receptor (beta chain) sequence. What it recognizes is unknown. The sort gate was single viable CD3+CD4+CD8-CD45RO+ cells for memory CD4+ T cells. Positive selection with CD4 microbeads enriched total CD4+ T cells. This entry comes from a study of memory CD4+ T cells and cytomegalovirus serostatus. Repertoires were generated with immunoSEQ multiplex PCR, while TCRdb's copy carries only in-frame clones and drops some. This sample has 50,000 to 60,000 clones, with 82% found just once. Deletions cut 7 bases from V and 6 bases from J, with 12 bases between. Germline V gene data show CDR1 as MNHEY and CDR2 as SVGAGI. The CDR3 is 12 amino acids. Study outcomes and limitations: Median bootstrapped AUC for CMV status was about 0.94 originally, less than 0.93 US-trained.

The specimen sequenced was memory CD4+ T cells from blood. V usage is TRBV6-5 and J usage is TRBJ1-2; a weak D match, TRBD1 (6 bases). The clonotype originates from an adult in good health and CMV-seronegative. CDR3 amino acids: CASMGARNGYTF. For the CDR3, the DNA is TGTGCCAGCATGGGGGCGAGAAATGGCTACACCTTC.